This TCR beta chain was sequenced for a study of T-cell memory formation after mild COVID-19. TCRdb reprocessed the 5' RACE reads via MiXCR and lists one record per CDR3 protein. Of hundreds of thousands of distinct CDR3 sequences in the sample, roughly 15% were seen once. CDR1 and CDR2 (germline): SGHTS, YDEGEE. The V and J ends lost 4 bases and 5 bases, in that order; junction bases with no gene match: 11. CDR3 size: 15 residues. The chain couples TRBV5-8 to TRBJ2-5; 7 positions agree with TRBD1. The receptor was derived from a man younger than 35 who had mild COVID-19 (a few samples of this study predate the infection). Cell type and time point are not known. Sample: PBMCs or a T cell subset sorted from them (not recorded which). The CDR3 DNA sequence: TGTGCCAGCAGCCATCGACAGGGTAGGATGGAGACCCAGTACTTC. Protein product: CASSHRQGRMETQYF.